The rows below give T cell receptor beta chains drawn from one sample of a study of response to subunit inactivated influenza vaccine. TCRdb analysed the RT-PCR reads with MiXCR anew, one entry per CDR3 protein. This sample has some 540,000 distinct CDR3 sequences, with roughly 23% found just once. These sequences were also reported in another study, on T cells expressing NK-cell markers.

Sequencing used CD4+ T cells sorted from PBMCs, obtained roughly 13 days after vaccination. These receptors were obtained from a man aged 45-65 years who received an inactivated influenza vaccine. Both conserved end residues are part of each CDR3. The D gene is left open where the match is weak. A clone size is listed for some rows: how often the clone was seen (once, few, many), or a class if it is expanded.

J | D | V | size | CDR3 | DNA
TRBJ2-2 | - | TRBV4-3 | - | CASSQAPGHTGELFF | TGCGCCAGCAGCCAAGCACCTGGGCACACCGGGGAGCTGTTTTTT
TRBJ2-7 | TRBD2 | TRBV12-3/TRBV12-4 | few | CASSLLTSGGRPYEQYF | TGTGCCAGCAGTTTGCTGACTAGCGGGGGACGACCCTACGAGCAGTACTTC
TRBJ2-7 | TRBD2 | TRBV7-9 | - | CASSTLTSGGHYEQYF | TGTGCCAGCAGCACGTTAACTAGCGGGGGACACTACGAGCAGTACTTC
TRBJ2-2 | - | TRBV7-2 | - | CASSRPGPNTGELFF | TGTGCCAGCAGCAGACCGGGACCCAACACCGGGGAGCTGTTTTTT
TRBJ2-3 | TRBD2 | TRBV6-2/TRBV6-3 | - | CASSYKISASGNIRTDTQYF | TGTGCCAGCAGTTATAAAATTTCGGCTAGCGGGAATATCCGCACAGATACGCAGTATTTT
TRBJ1-1 | - | TRBV5-1 | few | CASSRAPGHQNTEAFF | TGCGCCAGCAGCAGAGCACCGGGACACCAGAACACTGAAGCTTTCTTT
TRBJ2-1 | TRBD2 | TRBV12-3/TRBV12-4 | many | CASSRREGGEQFF | TGTGCCAGCAGCCGGCGGGAGGGTGGTGAGCAGTTCTTC
TRBJ2-5 | - | TRBV5-1 | - | CASSWTGTLQETQYF | TGCGCCAGCAGCTGGACCGGGACTTTACAAGAGACCCAGTACTTC
TRBJ2-5 | TRBD1 | TRBV6-2/TRBV6-3 | - | CASTNPYRGRETQYF | TGTGCCAGCACGAACCCCTACAGGGGCCGGGAGACCCAGTACTTC
TRBJ1-2 | - | TRBV7-9 | few | CASTTGLSYGYTF | TGTGCCAGCACCACAGGGTTAAGCTATGGCTACACCTTC
TRBJ2-7 | - | TRBV20-1 | - | CSASRKGYPYEQYF | TGCAGTGCTAGCCGGAAGGGGTACCCCTACGAGCAGTACTTC
TRBJ2-7 | - | TRBV6-5 | - | CASSYGGQTFYYEQYF | TGTGCCAGCAGTTACGGGGGACAAACATTTTACTACGAGCAGTACTTC
TRBJ1-2 | - | TRBV11-2 | few | CASSLKTFRGYTF | TGTGCCAGCAGCTTAAAGACATTTCGTGGCTACACCTTC
TRBJ1-1 | - | TRBV5-1 | few | CASRQDPGTAGTEAFF | TGCGCCAGCAGACAAGATCCCGGGACGGCAGGCACTGAAGCTTTCTTT
TRBJ1-4 | - | TRBV20-1 | once | CSATRTVYEKLFF | TGCAGTGCCACCCGGACCGTTTATGAAAAACTGTTTTTT
TRBJ1-2 | - | TRBV13 | - | CASSTLLFHGYTF | TGTGCCAGCAGCACGTTACTATTCCATGGCTACACCTTC
TRBJ1-4 | - | TRBV7-9 | once | CASSQDGKLFF | TGTGCCAGCAGCCAGGATGGGAAACTGTTTTTT
TRBJ2-2 | TRBD2 | TRBV9 | - | CASSIGTSSTGELFF | TGTGCCAGCAGCATTGGGACTAGTTCAACCGGGGAGCTGTTTTTT
TRBJ2-1 | - | TRBV5-5 | few | CASSWGTGAYNEQFF | TGTGCCAGCAGCTGGGGGACTGGGGCCTACAATGAGCAGTTCTTC
TRBJ2-6 | - | TRBV4-3 | few | CASSQTAGANVLTF | TGCGCCAGCAGCCAAACAGCTGGGGCCAACGTCCTGACTTTC
TRBJ1-2 | TRBD1 | TRBV6-2/TRBV6-3 | - | CASTATRVGQGTGYTF | TGTGCCAGCACTGCGACCAGAGTGGGACAGGGGACTGGCTACACCTTC
TRBJ1-5 | - | TRBV12-5 | - | CASGLGYGNQPQHF | TGTGCTAGTGGTTTGGGGTACGGGAATCAGCCCCAGCATTTT
TRBJ2-7 | TRBD1 | TRBV7-9 | - | CAAGGQGPYEQYF | TGTGCCGCAGGGGGACAGGGGCCCTACGAGCAGTACTTC
TRBJ2-5 | - | TRBV11-2 | - | CASSFVSGVGETQYF | TGTGCCAGCAGCTTCGTTTCAGGGGTGGGAGAGACCCAGTACTTC
TRBJ2-1 | - | TRBV12-3/TRBV12-4 | - | CASSLSLGQGGNEQFF | TGTGCCAGCAGTTTAAGTCTCGGACAGGGAGGGAATGAGCAGTTCTTC
TRBJ1-2 | TRBD1 | TRBV2 | - | CASNRDSYGYTF | TGTGCCAGCAACCGGGACAGCTATGGCTACACCTTC
TRBJ1-5 | - | TRBV7-2 | - | CASSPDWGAQHF | TGTGCCAGCAGCCCGGACTGGGGGGCCCAGCATTTT
TRBJ2-7 | TRBD2 | TRBV6-2/TRBV6-3 | - | CASSSFRGRVPYEQYF | TGTGCCAGCAGTTCCTTCCGCGGGAGGGTCCCCTACGAGCAGTACTTC
TRBJ1-5 | - | TRBV28 | few | CASSLIQGEQPQHF | TGTGCCAGCAGTTTGATACAGGGTGAACAGCCCCAGCATTTT
TRBJ2-5 | TRBD2 | TRBV7-7 | - | CASSLGSRGGQTQYF | TGTGCCAGCAGCTTAGGGTCGCGGGGGGGGCAGACCCAGTACTTC
TRBJ2-5 | - | TRBV6-1 | few | CASSTLRGGETQYF | TGTGCCAGCAGTACCCTCAGGGGCGGAGAGACCCAGTACTTC
TRBJ2-7 | - | TRBV11-2 | - | CASSRMAYEQYF | TGTGCCAGCAGCCGTATGGCGTACGAGCAGTACTTC
TRBJ1-2 | - | TRBV7-9 | few | CASSQGPSGYTF | TGTGCCAGCAGCCAGGGACCTAGTGGCTACACCTTC
TRBJ2-7 | - | TRBV29-1 | many | CSVSKGGGYEQYF | TGCAGCGTCTCCAAAGGAGGGGGTTACGAGCAGTACTTC
TRBJ2-1 | TRBD2 | TRBV7-2 | - | CASSLGVSSGAYNEQFF | TGTGCCAGCAGCTTAGGGGTAAGCAGCGGGGCTTACAATGAGCAGTTCTTC
TRBJ2-5 | TRBD1 | TRBV5-1 | - | CASSLDRGAKTQYF | TGCGCCAGCAGCTTAGACAGGGGCGCTAAGACCCAGTACTTC
TRBJ2-3 | TRBD2 | TRBV5-5 | many | CASSRRLAGTDTQYF | TGTGCCAGCAGCCGAAGACTAGCGGGCACAGATACGCAGTATTTT
TRBJ1-1 | - | TRBV9 | - | CASSVAARERPLGGAHTEAFF | TGTGCCAGCAGCGTAGCTGCTAGGGAACGACCCCTCGGGGGCGCGCACACTGAAGCTTTCTTT
TRBJ1-5 | - | TRBV3-1 | - | CASSQDGASHQPQHF | TGTGCCAGCAGCCAAGATGGGGCGTCCCATCAGCCCCAGCATTTT
TRBJ2-7 | - | TRBV5-1 | few | CASSLELVYEQYF | TGCGCCAGCAGCTTGGAACTCGTCTACGAGCAGTACTTC
TRBJ2-5 | TRBD2 | TRBV20-1 | few | CSATEKRTSAQETQYF | TGCAGTGCTACAGAGAAGAGGACTAGCGCACAAGAGACCCAGTACTTC
TRBJ2-7 | TRBD2 | TRBV12-3/TRBV12-4 | few | CASLRTGGKHEQYF | TGTGCCAGCCTGAGAACGGGGGGAAAACACGAGCAGTACTTC